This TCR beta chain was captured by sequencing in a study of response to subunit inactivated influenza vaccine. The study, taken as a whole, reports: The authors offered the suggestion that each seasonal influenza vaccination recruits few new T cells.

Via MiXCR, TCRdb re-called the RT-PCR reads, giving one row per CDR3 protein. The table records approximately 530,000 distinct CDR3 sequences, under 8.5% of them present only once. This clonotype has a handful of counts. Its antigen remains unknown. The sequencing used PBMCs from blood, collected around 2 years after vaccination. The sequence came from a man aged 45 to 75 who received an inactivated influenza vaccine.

CDR3 sequence reads: CSAREGGPGQPQHF. CDR3 sequence (DNA): TGCAGTGCTAGAGAGGGGGGGCCGGGGCAGCCCCAGCATTTT. V gene TRBV20-1 combines with J gene TRBJ1-5, with a tentative D call TRBD1 (6 bases). Per germline, CDR1 DFQATT and CDR2 SNEGSKA (reference sequence). The CDR3 is made up of 14 amino acids. The germline V and J ends were trimmed by 0 bases and 7 bases, with 13 bases remaining between them.